This T cell receptor (beta chain) was identified during a study of shared clonotypes between healthy human individuals. General study points: Exclusively blood specimens were collected; tissue repertoires likely differ. With a few donors compared, 4.5% to 6.5% of naive CD4 clonotypes were shared.

Sequencing was performed with immunoSEQ multiplex PCR; in TCRdb, only in-frame clones are kept and a portion is missing. The sample has about 1 million clones; 75% are singletons. In this sample, this clone turned up many times. Its antigen is not identified. The length of the CDR3 is 15 residues. J lost 2 bases, V lost 7 bases, and 4 bases had no gene match. CDR1 and CDR2 (germline): MGHDK, SYGVNS. This rearrangement joins TRBV25-1 to TRBJ1-4, with 10 bases fitting TRBD1. Sequenced: memory CD4+ T cells sorted from blood. The subset is: CD45RA-negative fraction. This clonotype was obtained from a man aged 18 to 35 in good health. CDR3 protein: CASTLTGGTNEKLFF. CDR3 DNA sequence: TGTGCCAGCACCCTGACAGGGGGCACTAATGAAAAACTGTTTTTT.